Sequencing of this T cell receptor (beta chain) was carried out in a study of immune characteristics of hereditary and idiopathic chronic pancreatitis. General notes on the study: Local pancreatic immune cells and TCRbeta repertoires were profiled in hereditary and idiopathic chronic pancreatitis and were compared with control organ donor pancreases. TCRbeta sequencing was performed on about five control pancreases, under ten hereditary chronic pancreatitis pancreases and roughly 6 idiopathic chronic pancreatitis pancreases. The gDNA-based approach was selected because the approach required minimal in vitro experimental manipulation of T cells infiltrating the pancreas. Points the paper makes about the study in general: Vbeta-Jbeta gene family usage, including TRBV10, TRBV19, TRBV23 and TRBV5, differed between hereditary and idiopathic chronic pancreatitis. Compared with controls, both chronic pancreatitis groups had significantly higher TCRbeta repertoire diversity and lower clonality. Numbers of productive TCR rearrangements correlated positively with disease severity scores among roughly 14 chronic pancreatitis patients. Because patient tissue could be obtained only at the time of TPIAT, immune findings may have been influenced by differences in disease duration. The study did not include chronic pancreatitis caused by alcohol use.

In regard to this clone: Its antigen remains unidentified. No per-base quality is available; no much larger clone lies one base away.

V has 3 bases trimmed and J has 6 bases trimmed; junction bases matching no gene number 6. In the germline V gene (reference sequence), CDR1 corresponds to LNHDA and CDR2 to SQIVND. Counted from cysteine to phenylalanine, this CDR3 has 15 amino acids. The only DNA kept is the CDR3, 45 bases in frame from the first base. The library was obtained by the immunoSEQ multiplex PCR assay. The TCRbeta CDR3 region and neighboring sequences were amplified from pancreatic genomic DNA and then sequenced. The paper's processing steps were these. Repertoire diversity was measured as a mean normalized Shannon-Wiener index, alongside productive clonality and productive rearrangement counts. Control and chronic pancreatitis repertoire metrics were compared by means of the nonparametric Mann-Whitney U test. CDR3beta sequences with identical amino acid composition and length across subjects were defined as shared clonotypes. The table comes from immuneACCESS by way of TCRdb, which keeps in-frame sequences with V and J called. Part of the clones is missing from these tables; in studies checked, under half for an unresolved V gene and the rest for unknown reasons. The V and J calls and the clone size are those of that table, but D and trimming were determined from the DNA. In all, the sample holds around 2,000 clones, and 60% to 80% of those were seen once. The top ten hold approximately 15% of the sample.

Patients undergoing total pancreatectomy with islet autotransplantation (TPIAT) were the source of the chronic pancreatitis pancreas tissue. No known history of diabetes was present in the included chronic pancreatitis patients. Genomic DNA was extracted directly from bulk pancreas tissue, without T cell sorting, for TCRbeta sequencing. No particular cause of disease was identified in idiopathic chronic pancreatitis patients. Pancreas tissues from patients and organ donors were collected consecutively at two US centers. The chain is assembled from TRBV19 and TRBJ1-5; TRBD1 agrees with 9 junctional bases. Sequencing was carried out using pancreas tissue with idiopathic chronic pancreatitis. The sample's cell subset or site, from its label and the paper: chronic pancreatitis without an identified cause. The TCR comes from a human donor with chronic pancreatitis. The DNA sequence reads TGTGCCAGTAGTATCGACAGGGGGTCGACTCAGCCCCAGCATTTT. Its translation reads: CASSIDRGSTQPQHF.